This T cell receptor beta chain was profiled in a study of early T cells in non-severe SARS-CoV-2 infection. Whole-study context: Bulk RNA from unsorted whole blood was sequenced; chains were unpaired.

Using its own MiXCR run on the 5' RACE reads, TCRdb lists one record per CDR3 protein. The data hold 20,000 to 25,000 distinct CDR3 sequences, with under 4.5% observed a single time. CDR3 length equals 15 residues. The germline gives CDR1 MNHEY, CDR2 SVGAGI. Trimming removed 2 bases from V and 2 bases from J, with 12 bases in between. This chain joins TRBV6-5 and TRBJ2-5; no reliable D call. This clonotype originated in an adult who was a healthcare worker with PCR-confirmed SARS-CoV-2 infection or an uninfected control (not recorded which). What was sequenced was whole blood. The CDR3 spells CASSYGPTGQETQYF. CDR3 DNA: TGTGCCAGCAGTTACGGCCCGACCGGACAAGAGACCCAGTACTTC.